What follows is one T cell receptor beta chain and its context. Its antigen is unknown. This sample's TCRbeta library carried unique molecular identifier barcodes. TCRdb analysed the PCR reads with MiXCR anew, one entry per CDR3 protein. The repertoire holds about 440,000 distinct CDR3 sequences, with about 40% as singletons. The entry originates in a study of T-cell reconstitution after alpha-beta-depleted transplantation in children. General study results and limits: Some patients owed their high day-60 TCRbeta diversity to surviving recipient T cells and thymic progenitors. Expanded graft clones, several hundred of them, were reportedly the source of alpha-beta T cells about two months after transplant. At the one-year point after transplant, T-cell counts and TCRbeta diversity were found to come mostly from T cells that had been newly produced.

The CDR3 spans 12 residues. Trimming took off 3 bases at V and 6 bases at J, with 9 bases between the two ends. From germline, CDR1 is LGHNA and CDR2 YNFKEQ. The TCR originated in a girl aged 2 to 10 with aplastic anemia, due to receive a stem cell transplant. Material: PBMCs, obtained before TCRalphabeta/CD19-depleted stem cell transplant. The chain employs TRBV4-2 and TRBJ2-7; D not resolved. The DNA of the CDR3 is TGTGCCAGCAGCCAGGCCCCTTTCGAGCAGTACTTC. This codes for CASSQAPFEQYF.